This paragraph reports one T cell receptor (beta chain). The data are from a study of cytomegalovirus exposure and HLA in healthy donors. The study ran its PCR with 60 Vbeta and 13 Jbeta primers. Sequenced by immunoSEQ multiplex PCR; TCRdb stores in-frame clones only, minus some. The data show some 130,000 clones, over 60% seen once. Germline V gene sequence: CDR1 MNHEY, CDR2 SVGAGI. V gave up 5 bases and J gave up 1 base, with 8 bases separating them. This CDR3 is built from 13 residues. The sequenced sample consisted of PBMCs. This chain uses TRBV6-5 with TRBJ1-1; D is unclear. The TCR sequence derives from a male donor in good health and CMV-seropositive. CDR3: CASSTRENTEAFF. In nucleotides, the CDR3 is TGTGCCAGCAGTACGAGAGAGAACACTGAAGCTTTCTTT.